What follows are 5 T cell receptor beta chains derived from one specimen sequenced in a study of Ad26.COV2.S vaccination and SARS-CoV-2 variants. Documented treatment: some 19 received Ad26.COV2.S at low or high dose, single or two shots; 5 received placebo; per-sample allocation not given. Samples analyzed were those drawn on day 63 after the first vaccine or placebo injection. TCRdb keeps only in-frame clones here, not all; method: immunoSEQ multiplex PCR. The data show 440,000 or so clones, 80% to 95% seen once. The specimen was peripheral blood, collected in a trial of Ad26.COV2.S vaccine versus placebo. Receptor source: a person between 18 and 65 years old who received the Ad26.COV2.S COVID-19 vaccine or a placebo.

The rearrangement uses TRBV19 and TRBJ1-2, with a weak D call TRBD1 (6 bases). V was clipped by 10 bases and J by 4 bases, with 25 bases between them. In germline, CDR1 is LNHDA, CDR2 SQIVND (reference sequence). This CDR3 is built from 16 residues. CDR3 bases: TGTGCCACCCTTATAACCGGGACACCCCTGGGCTATGGCTACACCTTC. Its translation: CATLITGTPLGYGYTF.

This chain uses TRBV7-9 with TRBJ2-2; D is ambiguous. CDR3 length: 14 amino acids. Germline lookup yields CDR1 SEHNR and CDR2 FQNEAQ (reference sequence). V lost 6 bases, J lost 1 base, and 9 bases lay in between. The CDR3 loop is CASSVTENTGELFF. The CDR3 coding sequence is TGTGCCAGCAGTGTGACGGAGAACACCGGGGAGCTGTTTTTT.

The chain joins TRBV5-1 to TRBJ2-5, with a tentative D call TRBD2 (5 bases). Trimming removed 5 bases from V and 3 bases from J, with 17 bases in between. Per the germline V gene, CDR1 is SGHRS and CDR2 is YFSETQ. The CDR3 is 15 residues long. The CDR3, as DNA: TGCGCCAGCAGGGCTTCAGGACTGTTGGAAGAGACCCAGTACTTC. Residues: CASRASGLLEETQYF.

V and J are TRBV5-1 and TRBJ1-2; 7 bases agree with TRBD1. Germline V gene sequence: CDR1 SGHRS, CDR2 YFSETQ. J gave up 4 bases and V 5 bases, and 11 bases lay outside the gene matches. The CDR3 extends over 15 amino acids. In DNA, the CDR3 is TGCGCCAGCAGACCGACAGGGCTCGTCCTCTATGGCTACACCTTC. Translated: CASRPTGLVLYGYTF.

The chain employs TRBV5-1 and TRBJ1-4, with TRBD1 matching 7 bases. Germline values: CDR1 SGHRS, CDR2 YFSETQ. The length of the CDR3 is 16 residues. J was trimmed by 5 bases and V by 4 bases; bases with no gene match: 11. In nucleotides, the CDR3 is TGCGCCAGCAGCACCGCCCCGGGACAGACCAATGAAAAACTGTTTTTT. Its translation is CASSTAPGQTNEKLFF.